This passage covers 28 T cell receptor beta chains from one sample sequenced in a study of T cell clones after liver transplantation (dated by TCRdb to about 2019). The library relied on the immunoSEQ multiplex PCR assay. TCRdb re-hosts the immuneACCESS table, in-frame sequences only. Its copies lack some clones; in the studies checked, an unresolved V gene accounts for under half of them, and the cause for the rest is not known. The sample table contains roughly 120,000 clones; only one count was recorded for 90% of them. The ten largest clonotypes hold 0.83% of the sample. This specimen consisted of CD4+ T cells from blood, obtained 12 months after liver transplant. The receptors originated from a human patient who received a liver transplant. In patients who had a transplant, some T cells may come from the graft donor.

This clone appeared a few times. The chain has TRBV6-5 and TRBJ2-7, with 7 nucleotides matching TRBD1. CDR1 and CDR2 (germline): MNHEY, SVGAGI. The V gene end was trimmed by 4 bases and the J gene end by 4 bases; junction bases not matched to a gene: 4. The CDR3 loop spans 13 amino acids. The chain's CDR3 is CASSSVTGYEQYF. Here the CDR3 DNA reads TGTGCCAGCAGTTCAGTGACAGGGTACGAGCAGTACTTC.

About this clone: This CDR3 is also generated by other DNA sequences in the sample. The chain links TRBV5-1 to TRBJ1-1; maybe TRBD1 (5 bases). The V gene's germline CDR1 is SGHRS and CDR2 YFSETQ. The CDR3 sequence is 14 residues long. V gave up 1 base and J gave up 1 base, with 8 bases separating them. CDR3 nucleotides: TGCGCCAGCAGCTTGCAGGGCCCGAACACTGAAGCTTTCTTT. This sequence encodes CASSLQGPNTEAFF.

This chain links TRBV5-1 with TRBJ2-5; D tentatively fits TRBD1 or TRBD2 (5 bases each). Trimming removed 0 bases from V and 1 base from J, with 13 bases in between. CDR3 length equals 16 residues. CDR1 SGHRS and CDR2 YFSETQ come from the germline V gene. CDR3 DNA: TGCGCCAGCAGCTTGGCCCTTCGGGGCACCCAAGAGACCCAGTACTTC. Protein sequence: CASSLALRGTQETQYF. Full variable domain (missing parts from reference TRBV5-1 and TRBJ2-5): KAGVTQTPRYLIKTRGQQVTLSCSPISGHRSVSWYQQTPGQGLQFLFEYFSETQRNKGNFPGRFSGRQFSNSRSEMNVSTLELGDSALYLCASSLALRGTQETQYFGPGTRLLVL.

This sequence joins TRBV6-1 and TRBJ2-5; a weak D match, TRBD1 (6 bases). V shed 5 bases and J shed 1 base, with 11 bases lying between them. Germline assignment: CDR1 MNHNS and CDR2 SASEGT. CDR3 size: 14 residues. CDR3 coding DNA: TGTGCCAGCAGTCCCGGGACAAGCCAAGAGACCCAGTACTTC. Amino acid sequence: CASSPGTSQETQYF.

The rearrangement joins TRBV5-1 to TRBJ2-3, with a weak D call TRBD2 (6 bases). V was pared by 4 bases and J by 0 bases, with 12 bases between. The CDR3 has 15 residues. The germline CDR1 and CDR2 sequences are SGHRS and YFSETQ. CDR3 coding DNA: TGCGCCAGCAGCCCTCTTGCGGGGAGCACAGATACGCAGTATTTT. Protein sequence: CASSPLAGSTDTQYF.

This clone came up once. The V and J genes are TRBV5-1 and TRBJ2-1, with no clear D. Germline CDR1 and CDR2: SGHRS and YFSETQ. V lost 5 bases and J lost 4, with 13 bases in between. The CDR3 extends over 14 amino acids. CDR3 amino acids: CASRERTDYNEQFF. The CDR3 nucleotides read TGCGCCAGCAGAGAGAGGACGGATTACAATGAGCAGTTCTTC. Using reference TRBV5-1 and TRBJ2-1 for the parts outside the CDR3, the full variable domain is KAGVTQTPRYLIKTRGQQVTLSCSPISGHRSVSWYQQTPGQGLQFLFEYFSETQRNKGNFPGRFSGRQFSNSRSEMNVSTLELGDSALYLCASRERTDYNEQFFGPGTRLTVL.

The chain carries TRBV5-4 and TRBJ2-7; the D gene could be TRBD1 or TRBD2 (6 bases each). CDR1 is SGHNT and CDR2 is YYREEE in the germline V gene (reference sequence). V was pared by 4 bases and J by 5 bases, with 19 bases between. The CDR3 extends over 15 amino acids. CDR3 amino acids: CASSLRGVRGDEQYF. In nucleotides, the CDR3 is TGTGCCAGCAGCCTCCGCGGGGTAAGGGGGGACGAGCAGTACTTC.

The V gene is TRBV29-1, the J gene TRBJ2-7; unclear D gene. Deletions cut 4 bases from V and 0 bases from J, with 16 bases between. The germline V gene encodes CDR1 SQVTM and CDR2 ANQGSEA. This CDR3 comprises 15 residues. The CDR3 DNA is TGCAGCGTTGGAATAACAAGGTCCAGCTCCTACGAGCAGTACTTC. Its translation: CSVGITRSSSYEQYF.

This chain uses TRBV2 with TRBJ2-3, with D tentatively TRBD2 (6 bases). The CDR3 length is 13 residues. Trimming pared 6 bases from V and 8 bases from J, leaving 15 bases between. Per the germline V gene, CDR1 is SNHLY and CDR2 is FYNNEI. This CDR3 is CASSSPGRGTQYF. DNA for the CDR3: TGTGCCAGCAGCTCTCCCGGGCGGGGTACGCAGTATTTT.

This clone was picked up many times. At the DNA level, this CDR3 is encoded by other sequences in the same sample as well. The chain couples TRBV28 to TRBJ1-5; D uncertain. Per the germline V gene, CDR1 is MDHEN and CDR2 is SYDVKM. V was pared by 2 bases and J by 3 bases, with 8 bases between. This CDR3 spans 14 amino acids. The CDR3 region has the DNA TGTGCCAGCAGTTTACGACGGCTCAATCAGCCCCAGCATTTT. Protein sequence: CASSLRRLNQPQHF. Using reference TRBV28 and TRBJ1-5 for the parts outside the CDR3, the full variable domain is DVKVTQSSRYLVKRTGEKVFLECVQDMDHENMFWYRQDPGLGLRLIYFSYDVKMKEKGDIPEGYSVSREKKERFSLILESASTNQTSMYLCASSLRRLNQPQHFGDGTRLSIL.

The rearrangement joins TRBV27 to TRBJ2-7; tentative D call: TRBD1 (5 bases). Germline V gene lookup returns CDR1 MNHEY and CDR2 SMNVEV (reference sequence). Trimming removed 3 bases from V and 6 bases from J, with 21 bases in between. The CDR3 has 16 amino acids. CDR3 in DNA: TGTGCCAGCAGTTTTTGGGGTATGGGCAGGCAGGGCGAGCAGTACTTC. It translates to CASSFWGMGRQGEQYF.

The chain carries TRBV7-6 and TRBJ2-5; TRBD2 matches at 10 bases. Germline V CDR1 and CDR2: SGHVS, FNYEAQ. The CDR3 spans 17 residues. With V trimmed by 1 base and J by 5 bases, 10 bases remained unmatched. CDR3 bases: TGTGCCAGCAGCTTAGAGTCAGGGTCTAGCGGGAGTGAGACCCAGTACTTC. It specifies CASSLESGSSGSETQYF.

This chain joins TRBV18 and TRBJ2-3, with a possible D match to TRBD2 (6 bases). Germline-derived CDR1 and CDR2 are KGHSH and LQKENI. There are 17 residues in the CDR3. Trimming removed 6 bases from V and 3 bases from J, with 22 bases in between. The CDR3: CASSNPLIGGKTDTQYF. In nucleotides, the CDR3 is TGTGCCAGCTCTAACCCCTTAATTGGAGGGAAGACAGATACGCAGTATTTT.

J is TRBJ2-1 and V is TRBV29-1; a possible D gene is TRBD1 (5 bases). CDR3 length equals 15 residues. Germline V gene lookup returns CDR1 SQVTM and CDR2 ANQGSEA. Deletions cut 1 base from V and 1 base from J, with 11 bases between. The CDR3 loop reads CSVEGGFGSYNEQFF. CDR3 in DNA: TGCAGCGTTGAAGGGGGCTTCGGATCCTACAATGAGCAGTTCTTC.

This chain links TRBV12-5 with TRBJ2-7; D ambiguous. Germline values: CDR1 LGHNT, CDR2 FRNRAP. This CDR3 region has 13 residues. Deletions cut 5 bases from V and 0 bases from J, with 8 bases between. The CDR3, as DNA: TGTGCTAGTGGTCCCGGCTCCTCCTACGAGCAGTACTTC. Translated, it gives CASGPGSSYEQYF.

The chain recombines TRBV15 with TRBJ1-5; D ambiguous. V shed 0 bases and J shed 2 bases, with 8 bases lying between them. Germline CDR1 LNHNV, CDR2 YYDKDF (reference sequence). The CDR3 sequence is 15 residues long. The CDR3: CATSRDGQGNQPQHF. In nucleotides, the CDR3 is TGTGCCACCAGCAGAGATGGCCAGGGCAATCAGCCCCAGCATTTT. The variable domain in full, with the rest retrieved from reference TRBV15 and TRBJ1-5, is DAMVIQNPRYQVTQFGKPVTLSCSQTLNHNVMYWYQQKSSQAPKLLFHYYDKDFNNEADTPDNFQSRRPNTSFCFLDIRSPGLGDTAMYLCATSRDGQGNQPQHFGDGTRLSIL.

The CDR3 region is CASSLSGLSTDTQYF. The CDR3 DNA reads as TGTGCCAGCAGCCTTAGCGGGCTTAGCACAGATACGCAGTATTTT. The chain combines TRBV7-9 with TRBJ2-3, with 7 bases identical to TRBD2. CDR3 length equals 15 residues. In germline, CDR1 is SEHNR, CDR2 FQNEAQ (reference sequence). J lost 0 bases, V lost 5 bases, and 5 bases had no gene match. Variable domain in full (rest from reference TRBV7-9 and TRBJ2-3): DTGVSQNPRHKITKRGQNVTFRCDPISEHNRLYWYRQTLGQGPEFLTYFQNEAQLEKSRLLSDRFSAERPKGSFSTLEIQRTEQGDSAMYLCASSLSGLSTDTQYFGPGTRLTVL.

V is TRBV30 and J is TRBJ1-1, with D maybe TRBD1 (6 bases). V was trimmed by 3 bases and J by 5 bases, leaving 13 bases between them. Germline V lookup: CDR1 GTSNPN, CDR2 SVGIG (reference sequence). This CDR3 spans 13 amino acids. CDR3 sequence: CAWSVQGWTEAFF. The CDR3, as DNA: TGTGCCTGGAGCGTACAGGGATGGACTGAAGCTTTCTTT.

V gene TRBV29-1 combines with J gene TRBJ1-3; 10 nucleotides match TRBD1. The CDR3 has 14 residues. J gave up 4 bases and V 1 base, and 1 base lay outside the gene matches. Per the germline V gene, CDR1 is SQVTM and CDR2 is ANQGSEA. This CDR3 is CSVEGTGGGNTIYF. CDR3 bases: TGCAGCGTTGAAGGGACAGGGGGGGGAAACACCATATATTTT.

The genes are TRBV5-1 and TRBJ2-1; no clear D gene. The CDR3 is made up of 13 amino acids. Between the trimmed V and J ends, which lost 0 bases and 7 bases, there was a span of 8 bases. In germline, CDR1 is SGHRS, CDR2 YFSETQ. Written as DNA, the CDR3 is TGCGCCAGCAGCTTGGGGGATAATAATGAGCAGTTCTTC. This encodes CASSLGDNNEQFF.

The chain joins TRBV13 to TRBJ2-7; 8 nucleotides agree with TRBD1. The germline gives CDR1 PRHDT, CDR2 FYEKMQ (reference sequence). The CDR3 is made up of 13 amino acids. Trimming cost V 4 bases and J 6 bases; bases outside gene matches: 5. Here the CDR3 reads CASSSDRVGEQYF. CDR3 in DNA: TGTGCCAGCAGCTCGGACAGGGTGGGCGAGCAGTACTTC.

The chain couples TRBV28 to TRBJ2-7, with 14 bases lining up with TRBD2. From germline, CDR1 is MDHEN and CDR2 SYDVKM. Trimming at V came to 6 bases and at J to 6 bases, leaving 4 bases not matched to a gene. The CDR3 totals 14 residues. CDR3 sequence (DNA): TGTGCCAGCAGGGGGACTAGCGGGAGTGGCGAGCAGTACTTC. Translated: CASRGTSGSGEQYF.

The chain links TRBV11-3 to TRBJ2-7; no clear D gene. From germline, CDR1 is SGHNT and CDR2 YENEEA. V lost 3 bases, J lost 1 base, and 10 bases lay in between. The length of the CDR3 is 14 residues. CDR3 nucleotides: TGTGCCAGCAGCTTGTTTGCGCTATCCTACGAGCAGTACTTC. Protein: CASSLFALSYEQYF.

The chain carries TRBV5-4 and TRBJ2-1; D call uncertain. V dropped 4 bases and J dropped 7 bases, with 12 bases sitting between them. Per the germline V gene, CDR1 is SGHNT and CDR2 is YYREEE (reference sequence). This CDR3 is 13 amino acids long. The CDR3 here is CASSPRPNNEQFF. The CDR3 DNA reads TGTGCCAGCAGCCCTCGTCCCAATAATGAGCAGTTCTTC. Based on the CDR3 plus reference TRBV5-4 and TRBJ2-1, the full variable domain is ETGVTQSPTHLIKTRGQQVTLRCSSQSGHNTVSWYQQALGQGPQFIFQYYREEENGRGNFPPRFSGLQFPNYSSELNVNALELDDSALYLCASSPRPNNEQFFGPGTRLTVL.

This clone was seen only once. J is TRBJ2-2 and V is TRBV6-1, with 7 bases identical to TRBD1. Germline V CDR1 and CDR2: MNHNS, SASEGT. V lost 4 bases to trimming and J lost 4 bases; unmatched junction nucleotides: 3. CDR3 length: 14 amino acids. The CDR3 spells CASSATGFTGELFF. The CDR3 nucleotides are TGTGCCAGCAGTGCGACAGGGTTCACCGGGGAGCTGTTTTTT.

The V gene is TRBV11-2, the J gene TRBJ2-7; D perhaps matches TRBD2 (5 bases). Deletions cut 2 bases from V and 0 bases from J, with 11 bases between. The CDR3 covers 15 residues. Germline CDR1 SGHAT, CDR2 FQNNGV. CDR3 bases: TGTGCCAGCAGCTTACCCGGACTCTCCTCCTACGAGCAGTACTTC. Its protein product is CASSLPGLSSYEQYF.

This chain joins TRBV10-1 and TRBJ2-4; the match to TRBD2 covers 10 bases. CDR1 and CDR2 from the germline V gene are WNHNN and SYGVQD (reference sequence). J was trimmed by 1 base and V by 6 bases; bases with no gene match: 9. This CDR3 region has 17 residues. The CDR3 loop reads CASRSPAGGRAKNIQYF. The CDR3 DNA reads as TGCGCCAGCAGATCGCCAGCGGGAGGGAGGGCCAAAAACATTCAGTACTTC.

The V and J genes are TRBV11-2 and TRBJ1-3; D might be TRBD1 (6 bases). V gave up 1 base and J gave up 3 bases, with 13 bases separating them. The length of the CDR3 is 16 residues. From germline, CDR1 is SGHAT and CDR2 FQNNGV. This CDR3 reads CASSLVGQGVGNTIYF. CDR3 bases: TGTGCCAGCAGCTTAGTGGGACAAGGAGTTGGAAACACCATATATTTT.